This T cell receptor (beta chain) derives from a study of T-cell memory formation after mild COVID-19. Study overall: Largely, the TCR clusters proved donor specific. Study observations and caveats: Second-wave clones that peaked on day 37 lacked confirmed SARS-CoV-2 specificity.

This clonotype was seen more than once but under ten times. Antigen: not known. The V gene's germline CDR1 is MDHEN and CDR2 SYDVKM. Trimming shortened V by 5 bases and J by 8 bases, and 21 bases separated the two germline ends. The CDR3 consists of 15 residues. TCR alpha and TCR beta cDNA libraries with sample barcodes and UMIs came from 5'RACE using constant-segment primers. Each CDR3 protein gets one entry after TCRdb re-called the 5' RACE reads with MiXCR. The sample carries about 420,000 distinct CDR3 sequences, roughly a quarter recorded once. The chain carries TRBV28 and TRBJ1-2, with D maybe TRBD1 (6 bases). The sample comprised PBMCs or a T cell subset sorted from them (not recorded which). The origin of this receptor is an adult woman who had mild COVID-19 (a few samples of this study predate the infection). Cell type and time point are not known. The CDR3 region has the DNA TGTGCCAGCAGTCCCTACCGGGGGCATACAGACGGCTACACCTTC. It specifies CASSPYRGHTDGYTF.